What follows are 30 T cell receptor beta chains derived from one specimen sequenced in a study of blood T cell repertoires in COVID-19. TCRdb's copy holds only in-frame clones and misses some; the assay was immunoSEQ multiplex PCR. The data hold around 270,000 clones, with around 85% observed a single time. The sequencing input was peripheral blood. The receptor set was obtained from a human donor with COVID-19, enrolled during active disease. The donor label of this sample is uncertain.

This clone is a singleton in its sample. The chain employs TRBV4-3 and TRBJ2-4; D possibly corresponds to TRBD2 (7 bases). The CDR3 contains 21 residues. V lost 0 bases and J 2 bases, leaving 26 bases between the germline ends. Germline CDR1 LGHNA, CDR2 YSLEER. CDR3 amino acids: CASSQEIGGRLSLDTKNIQYF. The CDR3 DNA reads TGCGCCAGCAGCCAAGAGATCGGGGGGCGCCTATCCCTTGATACCAAAAACATTCAGTACTTC.

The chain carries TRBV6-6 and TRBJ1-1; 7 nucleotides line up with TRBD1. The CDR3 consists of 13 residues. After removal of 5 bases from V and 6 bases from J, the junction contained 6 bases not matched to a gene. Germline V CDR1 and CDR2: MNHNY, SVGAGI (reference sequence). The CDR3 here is CASSRRQGAEAFF. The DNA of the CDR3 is TGTGCCAGCAGTCGAAGACAGGGTGCTGAAGCTTTCTTT.

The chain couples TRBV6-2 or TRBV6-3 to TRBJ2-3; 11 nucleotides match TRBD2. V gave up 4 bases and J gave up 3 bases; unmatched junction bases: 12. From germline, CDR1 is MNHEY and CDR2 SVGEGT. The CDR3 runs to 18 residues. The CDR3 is CASSSIPVLAGETDTQYF. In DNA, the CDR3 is TGTGCCAGCAGTTCCATCCCAGTACTAGCGGGAGAGACAGATACGCAGTATTTT.

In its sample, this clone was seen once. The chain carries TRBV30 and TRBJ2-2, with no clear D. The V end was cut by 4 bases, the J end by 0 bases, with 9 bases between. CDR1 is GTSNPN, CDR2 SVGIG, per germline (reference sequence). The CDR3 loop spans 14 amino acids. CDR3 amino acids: CAWNPSPNTGELFF. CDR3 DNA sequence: TGTGCCTGGAATCCTAGTCCGAACACCGGGGAGCTGTTTTTT.

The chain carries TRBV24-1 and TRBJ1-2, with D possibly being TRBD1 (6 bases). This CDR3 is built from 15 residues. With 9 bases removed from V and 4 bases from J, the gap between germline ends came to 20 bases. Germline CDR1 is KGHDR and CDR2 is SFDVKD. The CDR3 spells CATPTRTAPSYGYTF. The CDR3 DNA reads TGTGCCACCCCAACGCGGACAGCTCCGAGCTATGGCTACACCTTC.

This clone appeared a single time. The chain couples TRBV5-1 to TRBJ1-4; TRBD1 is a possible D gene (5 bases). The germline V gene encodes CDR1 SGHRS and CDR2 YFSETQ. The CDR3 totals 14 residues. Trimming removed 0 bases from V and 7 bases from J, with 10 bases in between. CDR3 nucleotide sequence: TGCGCCAGCAGCTTGGGACAGTCGACTGAAAAACTGTTTTTT. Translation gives CASSLGQSTEKLFF.

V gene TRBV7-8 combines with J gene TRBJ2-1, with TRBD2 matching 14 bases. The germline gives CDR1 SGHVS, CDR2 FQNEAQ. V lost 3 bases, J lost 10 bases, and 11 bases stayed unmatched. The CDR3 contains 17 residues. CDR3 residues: CASSFPSRLAGGGEQFF. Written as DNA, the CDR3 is TGTGCCAGCAGCTTCCCCTCCCGACTAGCGGGAGGGGGGGAGCAGTTCTTC.

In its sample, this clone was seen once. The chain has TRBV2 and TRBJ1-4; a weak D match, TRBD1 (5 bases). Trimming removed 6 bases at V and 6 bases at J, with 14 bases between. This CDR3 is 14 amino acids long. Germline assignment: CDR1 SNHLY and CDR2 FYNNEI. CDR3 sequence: CASRDGGDDEKLFF. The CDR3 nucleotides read TGTGCCAGCAGGGATGGGGGGGATGATGAAAAACTGTTTTTT.

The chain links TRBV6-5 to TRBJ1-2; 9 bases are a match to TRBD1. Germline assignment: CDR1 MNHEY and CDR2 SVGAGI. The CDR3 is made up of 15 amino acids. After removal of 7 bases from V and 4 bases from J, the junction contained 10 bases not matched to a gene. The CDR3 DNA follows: TGTGCCAGCACCCTAACAGGGGGCGCGGGCTATGGCTACACCTTC. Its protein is CASTLTGGAGYGYTF.

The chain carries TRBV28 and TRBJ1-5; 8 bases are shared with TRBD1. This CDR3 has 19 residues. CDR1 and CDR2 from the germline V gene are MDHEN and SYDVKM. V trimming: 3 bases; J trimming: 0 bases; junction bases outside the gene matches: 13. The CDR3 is CASSFPLTGAINSNQPQHF. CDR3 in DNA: TGTGCCAGCAGTTTTCCTCTGACAGGGGCGATTAATAGCAATCAGCCCCAGCATTTT. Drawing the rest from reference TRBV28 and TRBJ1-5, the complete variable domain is DVKVTQSSRYLVKRTGEKVFLECVQDMDHENMFWYRQDPGLGLRLIYFSYDVKMKEKGDIPEGYSVSREKKERFSLILESASTNQTSMYLCASSFPLTGAINSNQPQHFGDGTRLSIL.

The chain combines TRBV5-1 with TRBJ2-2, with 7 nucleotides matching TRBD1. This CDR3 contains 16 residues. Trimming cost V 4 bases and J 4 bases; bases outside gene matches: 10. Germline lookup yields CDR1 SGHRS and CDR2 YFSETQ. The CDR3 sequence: CASSPPTGVATGELFF. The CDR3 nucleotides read TGCGCCAGCAGCCCACCCACAGGGGTTGCCACCGGGGAGCTGTTTTTT.

CDR3 protein: CARSLICQPQHF. Written as DNA, the CDR3 is TGTGCCAGAAGCTTGATATGTCAGCCCCAGCATTTT. This chain connects TRBV5-3 to TRBJ1-5, with D unclear. TRBV5-3 is an ORF, and what it does is uncertain. The CDR3 runs 12 residues. V gave up 1 base and J gave up 6 bases, with 5 bases separating them.

The CDR3 DNA follows: TGCGCCAGCAGCTTGGTGGACTTGACAGGGGGGACTGAAGCTTTCTTT. The encoded protein is CASSLVDLTGGTEAFF. J is TRBJ1-1 and V is TRBV5-1; TRBD1 matches 9 bases. CDR1 is SGHRS and CDR2 is YFSETQ in the germline V gene. With 0 bases clipped from V and 5 bases from J, the junction kept 8 bases outside the gene matches. The CDR3 runs to 16 residues.

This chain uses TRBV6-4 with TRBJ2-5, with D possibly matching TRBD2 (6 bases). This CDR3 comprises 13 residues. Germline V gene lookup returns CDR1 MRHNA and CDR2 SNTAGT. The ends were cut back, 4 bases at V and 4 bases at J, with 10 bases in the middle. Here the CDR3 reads CASSGARGETQYF. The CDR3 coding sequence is TGTGCCAGCAGTGGGGCGCGGGGAGAGACCCAGTACTTC.

Written as DNA, the CDR3 is TGTGCCAGCTCACCAGGGACAGGAAACTCCTACGAGCAGTACTTC. Its protein product is CASSPGTGNSYEQYF. The chain has TRBV18 and TRBJ2-7; the match to TRBD1 covers 8 bases. Germline CDR1 reads KGHSH; CDR2 reads LQKENI. The CDR3 covers 15 residues. V lost 2 bases, J lost 0 bases, and 3 bases stayed unmatched.

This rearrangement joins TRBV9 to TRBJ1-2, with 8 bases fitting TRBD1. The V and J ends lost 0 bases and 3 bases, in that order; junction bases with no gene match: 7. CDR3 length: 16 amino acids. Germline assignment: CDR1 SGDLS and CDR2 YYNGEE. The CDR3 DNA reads TGTGCCAGCAGCGTAGGGACAGGGTCTTTAGACTATGGCTACACCTTC. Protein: CASSVGTGSLDYGYTF.

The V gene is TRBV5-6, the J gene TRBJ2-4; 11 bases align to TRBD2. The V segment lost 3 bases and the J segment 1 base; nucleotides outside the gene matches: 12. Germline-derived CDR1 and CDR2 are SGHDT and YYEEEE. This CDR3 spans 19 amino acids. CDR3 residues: CASSSGTSGTSLAKNIQYF. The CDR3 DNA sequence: TGTGCCAGCAGCTCCGGGACTAGCGGCACTAGTCTCGCCAAAAACATTCAGTACTTC.

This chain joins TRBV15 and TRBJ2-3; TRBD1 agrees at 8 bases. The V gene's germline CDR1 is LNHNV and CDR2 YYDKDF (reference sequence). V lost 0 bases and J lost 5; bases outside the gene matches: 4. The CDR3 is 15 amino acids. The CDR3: CATSRDPGGEDTQYF. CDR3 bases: TGTGCCACCAGCAGAGATCCAGGGGGCGAAGATACGCAGTATTTT.

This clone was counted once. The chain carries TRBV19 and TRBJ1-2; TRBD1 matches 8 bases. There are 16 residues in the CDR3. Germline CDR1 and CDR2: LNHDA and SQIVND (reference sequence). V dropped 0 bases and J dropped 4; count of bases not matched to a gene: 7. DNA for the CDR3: TGTGCCAGTAGTATAGATCGCCCGGGACAGGTCTATGGCTACACCTTC. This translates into CASSIDRPGQVYGYTF.

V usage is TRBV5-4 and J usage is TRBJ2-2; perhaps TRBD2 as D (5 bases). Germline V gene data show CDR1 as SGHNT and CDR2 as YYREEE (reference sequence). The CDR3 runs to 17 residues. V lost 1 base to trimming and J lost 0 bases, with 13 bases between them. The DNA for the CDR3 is TGTGCCAGCAGCTTGCCGGATAGAGCGGCGAACACCGGGGAGCTGTTTTTT. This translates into CASSLPDRAANTGELFF. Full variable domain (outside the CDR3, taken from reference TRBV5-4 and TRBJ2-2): ETGVTQSPTHLIKTRGQQVTLRCSSQSGHNTVSWYQQALGQGPQFIFQYYREEENGRGNFPPRFSGLQFPNYSSELNVNALELDDSALYLCASSLPDRAANTGELFFGEGSRLTVL.

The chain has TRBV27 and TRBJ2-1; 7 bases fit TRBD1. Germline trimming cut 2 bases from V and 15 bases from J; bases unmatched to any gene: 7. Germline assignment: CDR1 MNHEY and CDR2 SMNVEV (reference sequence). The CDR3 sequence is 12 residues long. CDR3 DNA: TGTGCCAGCAGTTTACTGACAGGGCGTCGGTTCTTC. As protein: CASSLLTGRRFF.

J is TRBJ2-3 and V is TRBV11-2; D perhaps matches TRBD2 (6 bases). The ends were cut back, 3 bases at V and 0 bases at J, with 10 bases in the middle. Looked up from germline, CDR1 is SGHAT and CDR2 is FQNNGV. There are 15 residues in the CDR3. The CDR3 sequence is CASSFSAGSTDTQYF. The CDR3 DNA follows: TGTGCCAGCAGCTTTAGCGCGGGGAGCACAGATACGCAGTATTTT.

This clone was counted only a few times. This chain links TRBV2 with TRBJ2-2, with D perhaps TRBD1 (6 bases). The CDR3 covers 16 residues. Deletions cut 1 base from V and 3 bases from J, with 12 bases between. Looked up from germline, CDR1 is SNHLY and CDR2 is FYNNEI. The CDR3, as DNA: TGTGCCAGCAGTGAAGATAGGGGGACGGACACCGGGGAGCTGTTTTTT. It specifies CASSEDRGTDTGELFF.

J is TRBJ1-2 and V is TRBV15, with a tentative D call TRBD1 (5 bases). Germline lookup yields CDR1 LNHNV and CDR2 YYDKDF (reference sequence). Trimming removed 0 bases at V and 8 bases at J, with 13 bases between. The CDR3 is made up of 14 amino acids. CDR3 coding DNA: TGTGCCACCAGCAGAGATCAGGCAGGGAAGGGCTACACCTTC. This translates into CATSRDQAGKGYTF.

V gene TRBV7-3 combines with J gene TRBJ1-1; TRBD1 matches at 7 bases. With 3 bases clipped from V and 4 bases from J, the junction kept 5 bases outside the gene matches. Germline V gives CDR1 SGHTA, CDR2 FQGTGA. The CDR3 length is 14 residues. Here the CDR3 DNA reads TGTGCCAGCAGCTTGGGACAGCCGATCACTGAAGCTTTCTTT. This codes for CASSLGQPITEAFF.

The CDR3 reads CSVVDLVGGNTIYF. CDR3 in DNA: TGCAGCGTTGTAGATTTGGTCGGGGGAAACACCATATATTTT. V and J are TRBV29-1 and TRBJ1-3; no definite D call. Germline V gives CDR1 SQVTM, CDR2 ANQGSEA. CDR3 size: 14 residues. V was cut by 4 bases and J by 4 bases, with 14 bases left in between.

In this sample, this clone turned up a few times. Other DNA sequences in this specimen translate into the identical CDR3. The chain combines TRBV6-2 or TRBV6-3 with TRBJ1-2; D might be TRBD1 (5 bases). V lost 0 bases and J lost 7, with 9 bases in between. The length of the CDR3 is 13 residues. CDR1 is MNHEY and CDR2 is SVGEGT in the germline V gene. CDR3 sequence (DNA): TGTGCCAGCAGTTACTCGGGAGGGACTGGCTACACCTTC. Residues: CASSYSGGTGYTF.

The CDR3 DNA follows: TGTGCCATCAGTGAGTCGAGACAGGCTAATCAGCCCCAGCATTTT. Amino acids: CAISESRQANQPQHF. The chain employs TRBV10-3 and TRBJ1-5; D may be TRBD1 (6 bases). This CDR3 spans 15 amino acids. Trimming stripped 0 bases from V and 4 bases from J, with 10 bases between. Germline V gene sequence: CDR1 ENHRY, CDR2 SYGVKD.

The chain's CDR3 is CAISRQGSSGNTIYF. In DNA form, the CDR3 reads TGTGCCATCAGCCGACAGGGATCCTCTGGAAACACCATATATTTT. The V and J genes are TRBV10-3 and TRBJ1-3; 7 bases line up with TRBD1. Germline CDR1 and CDR2: ENHRY and SYGVKD. Germline trimming cut 6 bases from V and 0 bases from J; bases unmatched to any gene: 5. This CDR3 is built from 15 residues.

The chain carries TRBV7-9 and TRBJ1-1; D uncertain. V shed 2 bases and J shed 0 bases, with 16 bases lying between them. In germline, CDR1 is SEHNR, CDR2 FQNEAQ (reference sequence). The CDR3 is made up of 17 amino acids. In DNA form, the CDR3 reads TGTGCCAGCAGCTTACCGATACTTCTCGAGCTGAACACTGAAGCTTTCTTT. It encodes CASSLPILLELNTEAFF.